The 19 T cell receptor beta chains below come from one sample, sequenced in a study of T cell responses to AZD1222 COVID-19 vaccine. Libraries were prepared by immunoSEQ multiplex PCR; TCRdb keeps only in-frame clonotypes and omits some of them. The repertoire has more than 150,000 clones, roughly 94% of them found once; the top ten carry around 0.66%. This sample comprised peripheral blood, obtained on day 0 of AZD1222 vaccination. Receptors were obtained from an adult in good health.

The chain joins TRBV28 to TRBJ2-7; TRBD1 aligns across 10 bases. Germline loops: CDR1 MDHEN, CDR2 SYDVKM. This CDR3 has 14 residues. The V gene end was trimmed by 6 bases and the J gene end by 3 bases; junction bases not matched to a gene: 5. The CDR3 protein is CASSHRDRGYEQYF. The CDR3 bases are TGTGCCAGCAGCCACCGGGACAGGGGCTACGAGCAGTACTTC.

In its sample, this clone was seen once. This chain uses TRBV4-1 with TRBJ1-2; the match to TRBD1 covers 7 bases. CDR1 and CDR2 (germline): MGHRA, YSYEKL. With V trimmed by 0 bases and J by 3 bases, 10 bases remained unmatched. CDR3 length equals 17 residues. The chain's CDR3 is CASSQDRSTGLDYGYTF. CDR3 bases: TGCGCCAGCAGCCAAGATCGTTCGACAGGGCTCGACTATGGCTACACCTTC.

CDR3 coding DNA: TGTGCCAGCAGCCAAGGCGGCGTCTCACCCCTCCACTTT. Its protein is CASSQGGVSPLHF. V gene TRBV14 combines with J gene TRBJ1-6, with D hard to call. Trimming cost V 1 base and J 10 bases, with 8 bases left between them. There are 13 residues in the CDR3. CDR1 is SGHDN and CDR2 is FVKESK in the germline V gene.

In its sample, this clone was seen a few times. The rearrangement joins TRBV3-1 (or the pseudogene TRBV3-2) to TRBJ2-1, with no clear D. The CDR3 length is 13 residues. Trimming stripped 1 base from V and 5 bases from J, with 6 bases between. The V gene's germline CDR1 is LGHDT and CDR2 YNNKEL (reference sequence). The CDR3 bases are TGTGCCAGCAGCCAAGTACAGAACAATGAGCAGTTCTTC. Protein product: CASSQVQNNEQFF.

The chain has TRBV5-5 and TRBJ1-2, with D perhaps TRBD1 (5 bases). The CDR3 loop spans 14 amino acids. Germline V gives CDR1 SGHKS, CDR2 YYEKEE (reference sequence). Trimming removed 4 bases at V and 2 bases at J, with 12 bases between. Here the CDR3 reads CASSLAQENYGYTF. As DNA, the CDR3 is TGTGCCAGCAGCCTCGCACAGGAAAACTATGGCTACACCTTC.

This clone occurred a few times. The CDR3 coding sequence is TGCGCCAGCAGCCTGGTGGGGAATAACTATGGCTACACCTTC. This translates into CASSLVGNNYGYTF. The gene calls are TRBV5-1 and TRBJ1-2; D not certain. The V gene lost 4 bases and the J gene lost 1 base, with 11 bases spanning the gap. This CDR3 comprises 14 residues. Germline V gives CDR1 SGHRS, CDR2 YFSETQ.

This chain links TRBV30 with TRBJ1-2; 8 bases fit TRBD1. The CDR3 runs 12 residues. Germline V gene lookup returns CDR1 GTSNPN and CDR2 SVGIG (reference sequence). Unmatched junction bases numbered 9, after V lost 8 bases and J lost 7 bases. The DNA for the CDR3 is TGTGCCGGGGAGGACAGGGCCCCTGGCTACACCTTC. Translation: CAGEDRAPGYTF.

J is TRBJ2-3 and V is TRBV3-1 (or the pseudogene TRBV3-2), with unresolved D. The V and J ends lost 4 bases and 6 bases respectively, with 11 bases between them. This CDR3 has 13 residues. Germline CDR1 and CDR2: LGHDT and YNNKEL (reference sequence). CDR3 amino acids: CASSPQLGDTQYF. In DNA form, the CDR3 reads TGTGCCAGCAGCCCTCAACTGGGGGATACGCAGTATTTT.

This clone was observed once. V gene TRBV5-1 combines with J gene TRBJ1-1, with D hard to call. Germline assignment: CDR1 SGHRS and CDR2 YFSETQ. Trimming took off 0 bases at V and 2 bases at J, with 8 bases between the two ends. The CDR3 length is 14 residues. Written as DNA, the CDR3 is TGCGCCAGCAGCTTGGAAGAGGCTAACACTGAAGCTTTCTTT. This gives the protein CASSLEEANTEAFF.

The V gene is TRBV24-1, the J gene TRBJ2-3; no definite D call. The CDR3 covers 16 residues. The germline V gene has CDR1 KGHDR and CDR2 SFDVKD. V lost 5 bases and J lost 3, with 17 bases in between. The CDR3 DNA sequence: TGTGCCACCAGTGGTGAACAGTCCTCCGGGACAGATACGCAGTATTTT. It encodes CATSGEQSSGTDTQYF.

The chain employs TRBV6-2 or TRBV6-3 and TRBJ2-1; 12 bases map to TRBD2. Per germline, CDR1 MNHEY and CDR2 SVGEGT. The V segment lost 6 bases and the J segment 0 bases; nucleotides outside the gene matches: 9. The CDR3 is 18 amino acids. Here the CDR3 reads CASSRGLAGRSSYNEQFF. In DNA, the CDR3 is TGTGCCAGCAGCCGGGGACTAGCGGGCCGAAGCTCCTACAATGAGCAGTTCTTC.

V usage is TRBV28 and J usage is TRBJ1-1; 9 nucleotides line up with TRBD1. Germline assignment: CDR1 MDHEN and CDR2 SYDVKM. The CDR3 is made up of 14 amino acids. Losses at the gene ends were 3 bases for V and 3 bases for J; bases not matched to a gene: 2. DNA for the CDR3: TGTGCCAGCAGTTTTACAGGGGGCGACACTGAAGCTTTCTTT. As protein: CASSFTGGDTEAFF.

As to this clone: The same CDR3 can be traced to other DNA sequences in this sample. The rearrangement joins TRBV19 to TRBJ1-1; 8 nucleotides agree with TRBD1. J gave up 4 bases and V 4 bases, and 2 bases lay outside the gene matches. Germline assignment: CDR1 LNHDA and CDR2 SQIVND (reference sequence). CDR3 length equals 13 residues. The DNA of the CDR3 is TGTGCCAGTAGTACTGACAGGGGCACTGAAGCTTTCTTT. It specifies CASSTDRGTEAFF.

The J gene is TRBJ1-1, the V gene TRBV11-2; a weak D match, TRBD1 (5 bases). In germline, CDR1 is SGHAT, CDR2 FQNNGV. V dropped 3 bases and J dropped 5 bases, with 16 bases sitting between them. The CDR3 is made up of 15 amino acids. CDR3 protein: CASSLARERGTEAFF. In DNA, the CDR3 is TGTGCCAGCAGCTTGGCCCGGGAAAGGGGAACTGAAGCTTTCTTT.

The chain uses TRBV9 and TRBJ2-1, with 9 nucleotides matching TRBD1. The CDR3 contains 18 residues. Losses at the gene ends were 4 bases for V and 9 bases for J; bases not matched to a gene: 20. Germline V gives CDR1 SGDLS, CDR2 YYNGEE. CDR3 protein: CASSPRGGQGSSLGEQFF. CDR3 in DNA: TGTGCCAGCAGCCCCCGCGGGGGACAGGGATCGTCTTTAGGTGAGCAGTTCTTC.

This chain's CDR3 is CASSALVGGTEAFF. Here the CDR3 DNA reads TGCGCCAGCAGTGCACTCGTCGGGGGTACTGAAGCTTTCTTT. The chain carries TRBV10-1 and TRBJ1-1; D might be TRBD1 (5 bases). V was clipped by 4 bases and J by 5 bases, with 14 bases between them. The CDR3 contains 14 residues. The germline gives CDR1 WNHNN, CDR2 SYGVQD (reference sequence).

The genes are TRBV3-1 (or the pseudogene TRBV3-2) and TRBJ2-1; D gene uncertain. V was trimmed by 8 bases and J by 6 bases, leaving 11 bases between them. This CDR3 region has 12 residues. CDR1 is LGHDT, CDR2 YNNKEL, per germline (reference sequence). In DNA form, the CDR3 reads TGTGCCAGCGCCGTGCGAGGCAATGAGCAGTTCTTC. This translates into CASAVRGNEQFF.

The V call is TRBV19, the J call TRBJ1-2; D uncertain. The germline gives CDR1 LNHDA, CDR2 SQIVND (reference sequence). V was trimmed by 11 bases and J by 4 bases, leaving 20 bases between them. The CDR3 covers 14 residues. For the CDR3, the DNA is TGTGCCTCTTTTGACGGCCCTTGGGGCTATGGCTACACCTTC. This translates into CASFDGPWGYGYTF.

The chain carries TRBV5-6 and TRBJ1-1; 8 nucleotides agree with TRBD1. Germline V gene lookup returns CDR1 SGHDT and CDR2 YYEEEE. The CDR3 totals 16 residues. V shed 6 bases, J shed 1 base, and the junction held 11 bases outside the gene matches. The CDR3 sequence: CASNFLTGAKNTEAFF. CDR3 coding DNA: TGTGCCAGCAACTTTTTGACAGGGGCCAAGAACACTGAAGCTTTCTTT.